Listed below are T cell receptor beta chains from one sample, sequenced in a study of cytomegalovirus exposure and HLA in healthy donors. The assay was immunoSEQ multiplex PCR, and TCRdb's table has in-frame clones only and misses some. The data contain more than 300,000 clones, 86% of them singletons. Sequencing was done on a sample of PBMCs. These receptors all come from a woman under 30 in good health and CMV-seronegative. Each CDR3 is given with its conserved first and last residue.

v_call cdr3_aa
TRBV6-1 CASRDYPVTNQPQHF
TRBV4-1 CASSQELAGYYEQYF
TRBV5-4 CASSGSTDTEAFF
TRBV4-2 CASSPYSGRDNEQFF
TRBV18 CASSPEVGYGYTF
TRBV28 CASSPRGGKRRRSGRGGEQYF
TRBV5-1 CASSPLETGWGTSNQPQHF
TRBV18 CASSPSLGGNYEQYF
TRBV6-5 CASSYSGTGIYEQYF
TRBV2 CASSERGGDYGYTF
TRBV28 CASSPLAGGHGYTF
TRBV2 CASRTGTGGNEQFF
TRBV2 CASSDGSGGYGYTF
TRBV27 CASSSRTSGGSETQYF
TRBV18 CASSGFGEPYEQYF
TRBV29-1 CSVEGDSDEAFF
TRBV5-8 CASSSQGNYGYTF
TRBV27 CASSLSGSGSYEQYF
TRBV5-1 CASRPRDRGSAEQFF
TRBV30 CAWKGRGGGTSYNSPLHF
TRBV30 CAWSLGALKETQYF
TRBV29-1 CSVELWDSSSTDTQYF
TRBV5-4 CASSLAELAGAGEQYF
TRBV30 CAWSGRGQGRTGELFF
TRBV7-2 CASSPGVAGYEQYF
TRBV11-2 CASSFGRASTDTQYF
TRBV15 CATSQGVSSGQPQHF
TRBV6-5 CASSTTRRETQYF
TRBV28 CASSSRRLAGEDYEQYF
TRBV5-1 CASSLGPETQYF
TRBV5-1 CASSIRDRSAIGYTF
TRBV27 CASTPAGGDTQYF
TRBV7-8 CASSLGVSQNYEQYF
TRBV10-3 CAISEAATNDEKLFF
TRBV5-8 CASSFPGVKETQYF
TRBV7-9 CASSLVGGNEQFF
TRBV6-1 CASSATVYGNTIYF
TRBV28 CASSPTGQGTGELFF
TRBV6-1 CASTNGGLSNQPQHF
TRBV5-4 CASSVDRGETQYF
TRBV27 CASSLSDSLYEQYF
TRBV7-9 CASSPDFGETQYF
TRBV6-1 CASSETATKGYEQYF
TRBV27 CASSGIPSGQETQYF
TRBV27 CASSFKAGGPTGELFF
TRBV29-1 CSATGYEQYF
TRBV28 CASSPVGGDEQYF
TRBV30 CAWSRGTGGADTQYF
TRBV6-1 CASSEMAGGGYNEQFF
TRBV9 CASSVGEQGGYEQYF
TRBV2 CASSDFSGPADFGGYEQYF
TRBV11-2 CASSLEQGATEAFF
TRBV2 CASLTGFSGYTF
TRBV6-1 CASAPGNYGYTF
TRBV4-1 CASSQGGRNRLHGYTF
TRBV25-1 CASSESGRGSEKLFF
TRBV5-1 CASSLGTGNSYEQYF
TRBV6-1 CASRDFLADTGELFF
TRBV28 CASSPIPFRDTQYF
TRBV27 CASRTDRVNTEAFF